These T cell receptor beta chains were read from a single sample in a study of T-cell memory formation after mild COVID-19. TCRdb reprocessed the 5' RACE reads with MiXCR, giving one entry per CDR3 protein. This sample has fewer than 350,000 distinct CDR3 sequences, with under 20% found just once. Sequencing input: PBMCs or a T cell subset sorted from them (not recorded which). Source of these receptors: a man in his late teens or twenties who had mild COVID-19 (a few samples of this study predate the infection). Cell type and time point are not known. CDR3s include the opening cysteine and the closing phenylalanine or tryptophan. The order of the fields is D gene, J gene, clone size, V gene, CDR3 DNA, CDR3 protein. A D gene is named only where the DNA matches it firmly. For some rows the clone size is stated as once, few or many, or as a class when expanded; others skip it.

TRBD1	TRBJ1-1	few	TRBV7-2	TGTGCCAGCAGCTTAGGCAATCAGGGGGCCACTGAAGCTTTCTTT	CASSLGNQGATEAFF
.	TRBJ2-2	.	TRBV9	TGTGCCAGCAGCGTAGTAGACGGGGCGGAGCTGTTTTTT	CASSVVDGAELFF
TRBD2	TRBJ2-4	.	TRBV15	TGTGCCACCAGCAGAGTCGGGACTAGCGGGGAACTAGCCAAAAACATTCAGTACTTC	CATSRVGTSGELAKNIQYF
TRBD1	TRBJ2-3	few	TRBV10-3	TGTGCCATCAGTGAGCCCGGGACAGCAGATACGCAGTATTTT	CAISEPGTADTQYF
.	TRBJ1-1	few	TRBV7-2	TGTGCCAGCAGCGTGTACAGGATGAACACTGAAGCTTTCTTT	CASSVYRMNTEAFF
.	TRBJ2-5	few	TRBV6-5	TGTGCCAGCACCCGGGGAGGAGGGCGGGACGCCCAGTACTTC	CASTRGGGRDAQYF
.	TRBJ2-1	few	TRBV9	TGTGCCAGCAGCGTAGGTGGGGGGGCTGGCTCCTACAATGAGCAGTTCTTC	CASSVGGGAGSYNEQFF
.	TRBJ1-6	once	TRBV5-5	TGTGCCAGCAGCTTTATCCGGGACTTGTATAATTCACCCCTCCACTTT	CASSFIRDLYNSPLHF
.	TRBJ1-2	.	TRBV5-5	TGTGCCAGCAGCGAACCCTCGATGGCTGGCTACACCTTC	CASSEPSMAGYTF
.	TRBJ1-1	many	TRBV12-1	TGTGCCAGCAGCTTTGCCACTGAAGCTTTCTTT	CASSFATEAFF
TRBD1	TRBJ2-3	.	TRBV6-4	TGTGCCAGCACCTCTCTTCCGGGACAGGGGGCAGTTCTCGATGGAGATACGCAGTATTTT	CASTSLPGQGAVLDGDTQYF
.	TRBJ1-4	.	TRBV20-1	TGCAGTGCTAGCAGTTATAATGAAAAACTGTTTTTT	CSASSYNEKLFF
TRBD2	TRBJ2-1	few	TRBV11-3	TGTGCCAGCAGCTACGGACTAGCGGACAATGAGCAGTTCTTC	CASSYGLADNEQFF
.	TRBJ1-3	many	TRBV5-1	TGCGCCAGCAGCGCTGGACGACAGTTCTTCTCTGGAAACACCATATATTTT	CASSAGRQFFSGNTIYF
.	TRBJ2-1	few	TRBV6-2/TRBV6-3	TGTGCCAGCAGTTACAGGGACAATGAGCAGTTCTTC	CASSYRDNEQFF
TRBD1	TRBJ1-6	many	TRBV12-3/TRBV12-4	TGTGCCAGCAGTTTTGACAGGGGGTCACCCCTCCACTTT	CASSFDRGSPLHF
.	TRBJ1-2	.	TRBV7-2	TGTGCCAGCAGCCCACCCTCGACAGTTCTAGGTGGCTACACCTTC	CASSPPSTVLGGYTF
TRBD1	TRBJ2-3	few	TRBV29-1	TGCAGCGTGGAAGACAGGGTTTTCAGTACGCAGTATTTT	CSVEDRVFSTQYF
.	TRBJ2-7	few	TRBV7-9	TGTGCCAGCAGCCTAGACTACAGGAAGCAGTACTTC	CASSLDYRKQYF
.	TRBJ1-4	.	TRBV12-3/TRBV12-4	TGTGCCAGCTCCCTTCGATCGGGAGAAAAACTGTTTTTT	CASSLRSGEKLFF
TRBD1	TRBJ2-5	.	TRBV7-2	TGTGCCAGCAGCTTAAGTAGGGACAGAGAAAGACAAGAGACCCAGTACTTC	CASSLSRDRERQETQYF
.	TRBJ1-1	many	TRBV5-1	TGCGCCTCGAGGGGACCGGGACGTAACACTGAAGCTTTCTTT	CASRGPGRNTEAFF
TRBD2	TRBJ2-1	.	TRBV5-1	TGCGCCAGCAGCTTGGTCCCTAGCGGGGGCAACAATGAGCAGTTCTTC	CASSLVPSGGNNEQFF
TRBD1	TRBJ1-5	few	TRBV6-5	TGTGCCAGCAGGGAAACAGGGGGTAATACTCAGCCCCAGCATTTT	CASRETGGNTQPQHF
TRBD1	TRBJ2-7	few	TRBV6-6	TGTGCCACCGCCACCGGGACAGGGAACGAGCAGTACTTC	CATATGTGNEQYF
TRBD1	TRBJ2-3	.	TRBV7-8	TGTGCCAGCAGCTTAGACAGGGGTGCAGATACGCAGTATTTT	CASSLDRGADTQYF
TRBD2	TRBJ2-2	many	TRBV6-2/TRBV6-3	TGTGCCAGCAGTACGGGACTAGCGGACACCGGGGAGCTGTTTTTT	CASSTGLADTGELFF
.	TRBJ2-2	.	TRBV21-1	TGTGCCAGAGGGGGGACAGACCCCACCGGGGAGCTGTTTTTT	CARGGTDPTGELFF
.	TRBJ1-2	.	TRBV7-9	TGTGCCAGCAGCTCTTCGGCAAGGCTTCGGGGGATGTATGGCTACACCTTC	CASSSSARLRGMYGYTF
.	TRBJ2-5	.	TRBV6-5	TGTGCCAGCAGCCCGGGGATCACCGCCCAGACCCAGTACTTC	CASSPGITAQTQYF
TRBD2	TRBJ2-1	.	TRBV14	TGTGCCAGCAGCCAACTAGCGGGGGGGCCTAACAATGAGCAGTTCTTC	CASSQLAGGPNNEQFF
TRBD2	TRBJ2-3	many	TRBV4-1	TGCGCCAGCAGCCCCTCTAGGCTAGCGGGGACGGCAGATACGCAGTATTTT	CASSPSRLAGTADTQYF
.	TRBJ2-3	.	TRBV20-1	TGCAGTGCTAGAGCGGGGGATACGCAGTATTTT	CSARAGDTQYF
TRBD2	TRBJ2-2	few	TRBV6-5	TGTGCCAGCAGGGAAGCGGGGGGCCAAGGGGACGGGGAGCTGTTTTTT	CASREAGGQGDGELFF
.	TRBJ1-2	.	TRBV7-9	TGTGCCAGCAGCTATTCACTCTATGGCTACACCTTC	CASSYSLYGYTF
.	TRBJ2-5	few	TRBV20-1	TGCAGTGCTAGGCAGGGACTGAAGGAGACCCAGTACTTC	CSARQGLKETQYF
.	TRBJ2-2	.	TRBV12-3/TRBV12-4	TGTGCCAGCAATCAAAACACCGGGGAGCTGTTTTTT	CASNQNTGELFF
TRBD2	TRBJ2-2	many	TRBV10-3	TGTGCCATCAAGAGCCTAGCGGGGGGCCCAAACACCGGGGAGCTGTTTTTT	CAIKSLAGGPNTGELFF
.	TRBJ2-5	many	TRBV5-5	TGTGCCAGCACACTGGGTCCCAGTCAGACCCAGTACTTC	CASTLGPSQTQYF
TRBD1	TRBJ2-7	.	TRBV4-2	TGTGCCAGCAGCCAATGGACAGGGATCGACGAGCAGTACTTC	CASSQWTGIDEQYF
TRBD1	TRBJ1-1	.	TRBV19	TGTGCCAGTCAACAGGGGGCCAACCTTGAAGCTTTCTTT	CASQQGANLEAFF
TRBD1	TRBJ1-2	few	TRBV5-5	TGTGCCAGCAGCTTGGTAGGGACAGGGACCTCCGGCTACACCTTC	CASSLVGTGTSGYTF